Below, one T cell receptor (beta chain) is given with its context. The same CDR3 also results from other DNA sequences found in this sample. The data derive from a study of blood T cell repertoires in COVID-19. About the research overall: Spain, Italy and the United States supplied samples that represented acute and convalescent COVID-19. PBMCs, B-cell-depleted T cells, or T cells provided the cDNA or gDNA that made up the material.

The germline gives CDR1 LNHDA, CDR2 SQIVND (reference sequence). There are 13 residues in the CDR3. With 3 bases removed from V and 4 bases from J, the gap between germline ends came to 7 bases. Per the original methods: How many nucleated cells were present was estimated from reference gene primer amplification. TCRdb's copy holds only in-frame clones and misses some; the assay was immunoSEQ multiplex PCR. V and J calls and clone size are those listed in that table; D and trimming were worked out from the DNA. This table has 140,000 to 150,000 clones, 86% appearing once. Participants came from about two dozen US areas, aged roughly 18 to 95 years.

V usage is TRBV19 and J usage is TRBJ1-5; D unresolved. The TCR originated in a man in his fifties or sixties who had recovered from COVID-19. The material sequenced was PBMCs or T cells enriched from blood (not recorded which). The CDR3 nucleotides read TGTGCCAGTAGTATTGCACGGAATCAGCCCCAGCATTTT. Protein product: CASSIARNQPQHF.